This is a list of T cell receptor beta chains from one sample in a study of post-analysis software for immune sequencing data. TCRdb analysed the PCR reads with MiXCR anew, one entry per CDR3 protein. The table records approximately 350,000 distinct CDR3 sequences, approximately 38% of them present only once. The sample comprised blood. The receptors come from a girl under 18 with multiple sclerosis. Each CDR3 is given with its conserved first and last residue. Each record gives: D gene, clone size, J gene, V gene, CDR3 protein, CDR3 DNA. A D gene is named only where the DNA matches it firmly. Clone size, where shown, is once, few, many, or a class for clones that have expanded.

d_call: TRBD2; clone_size: once; j_call: TRBJ2-3; v_call: TRBV11-3; cdr3_aa: CASSREAGGNTDTQYF; cdr3_nt: TGTGCCAGCAGCCGGGAAGCGGGGGGCAACACAGATACGCAGTATTTT
d_call: TRBD1; clone_size: few; j_call: TRBJ1-2; v_call: TRBV20-1; cdr3_aa: CSAHRGIDYGYTF; cdr3_nt: TGCAGTGCTCACAGGGGAATAGACTATGGCTACACCTTC
d_call: .; clone_size: .; j_call: TRBJ2-7; v_call: TRBV18; cdr3_aa: CASSPGDEAREQYF; cdr3_nt: TGTGCCAGCTCGCCTGGCGACGAAGCGCGCGAGCAGTACTTC
d_call: TRBD1; clone_size: .; j_call: TRBJ2-4; v_call: TRBV5-5; cdr3_aa: CASSFWQGVGEQYF; cdr3_nt: TGTGCCAGCAGCTTTTGGCAGGGGGTAGGGGAGCAGTACTTC
d_call: .; clone_size: .; j_call: TRBJ1-2; v_call: TRBV7-2; cdr3_aa: CASSLARNGYTF; cdr3_nt: TGTGCCAGCAGCTTAGCGCGCAATGGCTACACCTTC
d_call: .; clone_size: .; j_call: TRBJ2-1; v_call: TRBV10-3; cdr3_aa: CAIRQPPYNEQFF; cdr3_nt: TGTGCCATCAGACAGCCCCCCTACAATGAGCAGTTCTTC
d_call: .; clone_size: few; j_call: TRBJ1-1; v_call: TRBV4-2; cdr3_aa: CASSQQTRLNTEAFF; cdr3_nt: TGTGCCAGCAGCCAACAAACACGATTGAACACTGAAGCTTTCTTT
d_call: .; clone_size: few; j_call: TRBJ2-7; v_call: TRBV20-1; cdr3_aa: CSARGTMGREQYF; cdr3_nt: TGCAGTGCTAGAGGGACAATGGGACGCGAGCAGTACTTC
d_call: TRBD1; clone_size: many; j_call: TRBJ2-4; v_call: TRBV12-3/TRBV12-4; cdr3_aa: CASSQGQGADKNIQYF; cdr3_nt: TGTGCCAGCAGCCAGGGACAGGGGGCCGACAAAAACATTCAGTACTTC
d_call: .; clone_size: .; j_call: TRBJ1-1; v_call: TRBV2; cdr3_aa: CASSARIGKNTEAFF; cdr3_nt: TGTGCCAGCAGTGCTAGGATAGGAAAGAACACTGAAGCTTTCTTT
d_call: .; clone_size: few; j_call: TRBJ2-7; v_call: TRBV6-5; cdr3_aa: CASRLEGLPPYEQYF; cdr3_nt: TGTGCCAGCAGACTGGAAGGGCTTCCCCCCTACGAGCAGTACTTC
d_call: TRBD2; clone_size: .; j_call: TRBJ2-3; v_call: TRBV20-1; cdr3_aa: CSASTSVITDTQYF; cdr3_nt: TGCAGTGCTAGTACTAGCGTGATCACAGATACGCAGTATTTT
d_call: .; clone_size: .; j_call: TRBJ2-7; v_call: TRBV5-1; cdr3_aa: CASSFREDRSSYEQYF; cdr3_nt: TGCGCCAGCAGCTTTAGGGAGGACAGGAGCTCCTACGAGCAGTACTTC